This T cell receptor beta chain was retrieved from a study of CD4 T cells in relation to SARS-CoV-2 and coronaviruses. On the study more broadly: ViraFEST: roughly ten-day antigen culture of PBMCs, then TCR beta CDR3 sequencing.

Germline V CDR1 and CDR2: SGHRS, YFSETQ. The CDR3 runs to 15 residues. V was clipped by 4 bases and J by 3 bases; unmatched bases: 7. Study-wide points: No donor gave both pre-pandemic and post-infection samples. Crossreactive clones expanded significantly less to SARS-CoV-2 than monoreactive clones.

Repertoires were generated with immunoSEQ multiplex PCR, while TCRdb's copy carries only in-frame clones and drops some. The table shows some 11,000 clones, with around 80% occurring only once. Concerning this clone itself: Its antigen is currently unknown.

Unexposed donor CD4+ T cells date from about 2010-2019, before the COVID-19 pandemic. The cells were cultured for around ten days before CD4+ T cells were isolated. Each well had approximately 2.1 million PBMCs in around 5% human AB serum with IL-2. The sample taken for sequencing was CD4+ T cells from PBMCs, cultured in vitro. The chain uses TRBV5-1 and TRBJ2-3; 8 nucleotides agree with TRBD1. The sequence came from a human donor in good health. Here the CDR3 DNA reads TGCGCCAGCAGCCCCCGGACAGGGAGAACAGATACGCAGTATTTT. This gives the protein CASSPRTGRTDTQYF.